Listed below are T cell receptor beta chains from one sample, sequenced in a study of T cell changes during pregnancy in multiple sclerosis. Here immunoSEQ multiplex PCR was the method, and the copy in TCRdb shows in-frame clones only, minus some. The data contain about 60,000 clones, nearly 95% of them seen just once; the ten biggest clones take up 0.65% to 0.9%. The sample was peripheral blood, taken in the first trimester of pregnancy. The receptor source for this set is a female donor with multiple sclerosis, enrolled in a pregnancy study. Both conserved end residues are part of each CDR3. Fields, in order: J gene, V gene, D gene, clone size, CDR3 DNA, CDR3 protein. The D gene is left open where the match is weak. Clone size is not always given. Where it is, it says once, few, many or a class for expanded clones.

>TRBJ1-5|TRBV19|TRBD1|.
TGTGCCAGTAGCCCAGGACAGGGTGGGACTTGGAGCAATCAGCCCCAGCATTTT
CASSPGQGGTWSNQPQHF
>TRBJ1-5|TRBV10-3|.|.
TGTGCCATCGACGGACGGGACAATCAGCCCCAGCATTTT
CAIDGRDNQPQHF
>TRBJ2-2|TRBV11-2|.|.
TGTGCCAGCAGCCACCTCCTGGCAGGGATGGACACCGGGGAGCTGTTTTTT
CASSHLLAGMDTGELFF
>TRBJ1-6|TRBV7-9|.|.
TGTGCCAGCAGCTCTCGAGGGTCGAGTAATTCACCCCTCCACTTT
CASSSRGSSNSPLHF
>TRBJ2-5|TRBV4-1|.|.
TGCGCCAGCAGCCGGGAGGACATGGTAGGTCGGACCCAGTACTTC
CASSREDMVGRTQYF
>TRBJ2-5|TRBV30|TRBD1|.
TGTGCCTGGAGAGAAAAGGGACAGGGAAAAGAGACCCAGTACTTC
CAWREKGQGKETQYF
>TRBJ1-1|TRBV12-5|TRBD1|.
TGTGCTAGTTTTCAGGGGGGGAACACTGAAGCTTTCTTT
CASFQGGNTEAFF
>TRBJ1-6|TRBV5-6|.|.
TGTGCCAGCAGCTCTGGCTCGTTCTCACCCCTCCACTTT
CASSSGSFSPLHF
>TRBJ1-5|TRBV18|TRBD1|few
TGTGCCAGCTCACCGACAGGGCAGAGCTCTAGCAATCAGCCCCAGCATTTT
CASSPTGQSSSNQPQHF
>TRBJ1-1|TRBV4-2|.|.
TGTGCCAGCAGCCTAGGGGCCCCCCCAAGGACTGAAGCTTTCTTT
CASSLGAPPRTEAFF
>TRBJ2-5|TRBV7-3|TRBD1|.
TGTGCCAGCAGCCCCCCCCCAGGGGGCGCGACGGAGACCCAGTACTTC
CASSPPPGGATETQYF
>TRBJ2-2|TRBV4-1|.|.
TGCGCCAGCAGCCAAGAGGCCTATCAGGCCGGGGAGCTGTTTTTT
CASSQEAYQAGELFF
>TRBJ1-2|TRBV9|.|.
TGTGCCAGCAGCGTAGCAGGAAACTATGGCTACACCTTC
CASSVAGNYGYTF
>TRBJ1-1|TRBV7-9|TRBD1|.
TGTGCCAGCAGCTTCACAGGGGGCGCATTCCTACCCGAAGCTTTCTTT
CASSFTGGAFLPEAFF
>TRBJ1-3|TRBV7-3|.|.
TGTGCCAGCAGCTTAACTCCCACTTCTGGAAACACCATATATTTT
CASSLTPTSGNTIYF
>TRBJ2-1|TRBV9|TRBD2|.
TGTGCCAGCAGCCCGGGTGGCGGGGGGGCCCGGAATGAGCAGTTCTTC
CASSPGGGGARNEQFF
>TRBJ2-7|TRBV7-2|TRBD1|.
TGTGCCAGCAGCGGGGACAGGCGAGAGCAGTACTTC
CASSGDRREQYF
>TRBJ1-2|TRBV29-1|.|.
TGCAGCGTTGAATTGTCGTACTATGGCTACACCTTC
CSVELSYYGYTF
>TRBJ2-1|TRBV7-6|.|.
TGTGCCAGCAGCTTAGAAACAGGGTATGAGCAGTTCTTC
CASSLETGYEQFF
>TRBJ2-5|TRBV7-6|.|once
TGTGCCAGCAGCCATCGATCAGGGGTGCTCCAAGAGACCCAGTACTTC
CASSHRSGVLQETQYF
>TRBJ1-3|TRBV5-6|.|.
TGTGCCAGCAGCCGGGGGTCTGGGGGTCTCGGGTCTGGAAACACCATATATTTT
CASSRGSGGLGSGNTIYF
>TRBJ2-2|TRBV7-2|.|.
TGTGCCAGCAGCTTAGAGCCCCCCGGGGAGCTGTTTTTT
CASSLEPPGELFF
>TRBJ2-5|TRBV13|TRBD1|.
TGTGCCAGCAGCTCCCGGGACAGGGGGCGAGGAGAGACCCAGTACTTC
CASSSRDRGRGETQYF
>TRBJ2-7|TRBV10-3|TRBD2|.
TGTGCCACTGGAGCGGGGGGTTCTGACGAGCAGTACTTC
CATGAGGSDEQYF
>TRBJ2-3|TRBV21-1|.|.
TGTGCCAGCAGCAAAGTAGCGATTAGCGGGGGGGGCGGAGATACGCAGTATTTT
CASSKVAISGGGGDTQYF
>TRBJ2-3|TRBV9|TRBD1|.
TGTGCCAGCAGCAAATGGACAGGGGTGGGCACAGATACGCAGTATTTT
CASSKWTGVGTDTQYF
>TRBJ2-3|TRBV9|TRBD2|.
TGTGCCAGCAGCGTAGGGCTAGCGGGGTCACCCACAGATACGCAGTATTTT
CASSVGLAGSPTDTQYF